Each of the 15 T cell receptor beta chains below was sequenced from the same sample in a study of CXCR3-negative and CXCR3-positive naive CD8 T cells. No antigen is known for these receptors. Overall study findings and caveats: Researchers report that CXCR3-positive naive cells carry more hydrophobic TRB CDR3s than CXCR3-negative naive cells.

UMI-labeled 5' RACE TRB cDNA libraries were prepared from the cells. Reanalyzing the 5' RACE reads, TCRdb keeps one entry per CDR3 protein, without DNA. This sample contains over 150,000 distinct CDR3 sequences. The sample was naive CXCR3+ CD8+ T cells from blood. Stated subset: CD45RO-CCR7+CD27+CD95- naive CD8+ T cells expressing CXCR3 (TNR3+). These TCRs come from a human donor in good health. Some clones in this sample may be carry-over from other donors' samples.

CDR3 protein: CASRSGLAIDEQYF. This chain joins TRBV7-6 and TRBJ2-7; without DNA, the TCRdb call of TRBD2 cannot be checked. The CDR3 is 14 residues long. Germline CDR1 SGHVS, CDR2 FNYEAQ.

The CDR3: CAISEPLLGRGAYEQYF. The chain is built from TRBV10-3 and TRBJ2-7; absent DNA, TCRdb's TRBD1 call cannot be checked. CDR3 size: 17 residues. The germline V gene has CDR1 ENHRY and CDR2 SYGVKD.

This chain joins TRBV3-1 and TRBJ2-3; the D gene TCRdb calls, TRBD2, cannot be checked with no DNA. Per the germline V gene, CDR1 is LGHDT and CDR2 is YNNKEL (reference sequence). This CDR3 spans 18 amino acids. This chain's CDR3 is CASSLGISRTSGRDTQYF.

The J gene is TRBJ2-5, the V gene TRBV29-1. This CDR3 comprises 13 residues. The germline CDR1 and CDR2 sequences are SQVTM and ANQGSEA. CDR3 in amino acids: CSVELEIRETQYF.

V usage is TRBV3-1 and J usage is TRBJ2-1. CDR3 size: 13 residues. CDR1 and CDR2 from the germline V gene are LGHDT and YNNKEL (reference sequence). The CDR3 loop is CASSLDYYNEQFF.

V usage is TRBV12-3 or TRBV12-4 and J usage is TRBJ2-7; checking the TCRdb D call of TRBD2 is not possible without DNA. The CDR3 has 14 amino acids. The CDR3 spells CASSLTGGVYEQYF.

The CDR3 sequence: CASSLTSEQFF. The chain couples TRBV7-9 to TRBJ2-1. In germline, CDR1 is SEHNR, CDR2 FQNEAQ (reference sequence). The CDR3 consists of 11 residues.

The chain employs TRBV5-1 and TRBJ2-7; TCRdb indicates TRBD1, and absent DNA this call remains unverified. Per the germline V gene, CDR1 is SGHRS and CDR2 is YFSETQ. CDR3 length equals 14 residues. CDR3 loop: CASCLGVTGPRQYF.

The chain carries TRBV5-6 and TRBJ1-6; TCRdb lists TRBD1, though no DNA is available to test this call. Germline CDR1 reads SGHDT; CDR2 reads YYEEEE. This CDR3 contains 15 residues. The CDR3 sequence: CASSLSGHSNSPLHF.

The V call is TRBV20-1, the J call TRBJ1-4; no DNA is available, so the TRBD1 call from TCRdb remains unchecked. Per germline, CDR1 DFQATT and CDR2 SNEGSKA (reference sequence). There are 15 residues in the CDR3. CDR3 residues: CSAMSLVLGYEKLFF.

The chain employs TRBV28 and TRBJ2-7; without DNA, the TCRdb call of TRBD1 cannot be checked. The CDR3 has 18 residues. Germline assignment: CDR1 MDHEN and CDR2 SYDVKM. CDR3 residues: CASSHSAVTGGASYEQYF.

The chain recombines TRBV21-1 with TRBJ2-7; TCRdb proposes TRBD2, but this gene call is untestable without DNA. TRBV21-1 is a recognized pseudogene. The CDR3 is 16 residues long. The CDR3 protein is CASSKKGPAADREQYF.

This chain links TRBV5-4 with TRBJ2-5; TCRdb calls TRBD1, which cannot be checked without DNA. From germline, CDR1 is SGHNT and CDR2 YYREEE (reference sequence). This CDR3 comprises 14 residues. The CDR3 protein is CASSTTGSQETQYF.

The CDR3 spells CSARDSTSESYEQYF. The rearrangement links TRBV20-1 to TRBJ2-7; checking the TCRdb D call of TRBD2 is not possible without DNA. The CDR3 consists of 15 residues. Germline lookup yields CDR1 DFQATT and CDR2 SNEGSKA (reference sequence).

The rearrangement joins TRBV7-6 to TRBJ1-3. CDR1 SGHVS and CDR2 FNYEAQ come from the germline V gene. This CDR3 spans 14 amino acids. CDR3: CAISFRSPGNTIYF.